This TCR beta chain derives from a study of T-cell memory formation after mild COVID-19. CDR3 size: 15 residues. V was trimmed by 0 bases and J by 0 bases, leaving 7 bases between them. Per the germline V gene, CDR1 is LNHNV and CDR2 is YYDKDF (reference sequence). TCRdb ran MiXCR on the 5' RACE reads and lists one entry per CDR3 protein. The sample contains tens of thousands of distinct CDR3 sequences, 15% to 20% of which appear only once. The TCR originated in an adult woman who had mild COVID-19 (a few samples of this study predate the infection). Cell type and time point are not known. The chain links TRBV15 to TRBJ2-3; D is unresolved. Sequencing was carried out using PBMCs or a T cell subset sorted from them (not recorded which). The CDR3, as DNA: TGTGCCACCAGCAGAGATGTGGTGAGCACAGATACGCAGTATTTT. It yields the protein CATSRDVVSTDTQYF.